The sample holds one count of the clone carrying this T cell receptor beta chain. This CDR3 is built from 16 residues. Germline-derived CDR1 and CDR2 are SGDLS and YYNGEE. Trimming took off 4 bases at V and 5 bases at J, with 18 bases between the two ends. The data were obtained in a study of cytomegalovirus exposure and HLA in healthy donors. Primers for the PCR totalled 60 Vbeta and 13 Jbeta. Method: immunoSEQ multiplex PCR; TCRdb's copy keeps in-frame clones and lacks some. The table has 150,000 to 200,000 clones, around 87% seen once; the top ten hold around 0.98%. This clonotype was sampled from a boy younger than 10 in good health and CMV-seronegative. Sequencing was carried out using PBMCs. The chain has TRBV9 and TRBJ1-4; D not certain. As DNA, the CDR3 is TGTGCCAGCAGCCCAGGCGCGCAAAATAGGAATGAAAAACTGTTTTTT. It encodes CASSPGAQNRNEKLFF. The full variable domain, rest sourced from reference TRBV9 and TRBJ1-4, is DSGVTQTPKHLITATGQRVTLRCSPRSGDLSVYWYQQSLDQGLQFLIQYYNGEERAKGNILERFSAQQFPDLHSELNLSSLELGDSALYFCASSPGAQNRNEKLFFGSGTQLSVL.